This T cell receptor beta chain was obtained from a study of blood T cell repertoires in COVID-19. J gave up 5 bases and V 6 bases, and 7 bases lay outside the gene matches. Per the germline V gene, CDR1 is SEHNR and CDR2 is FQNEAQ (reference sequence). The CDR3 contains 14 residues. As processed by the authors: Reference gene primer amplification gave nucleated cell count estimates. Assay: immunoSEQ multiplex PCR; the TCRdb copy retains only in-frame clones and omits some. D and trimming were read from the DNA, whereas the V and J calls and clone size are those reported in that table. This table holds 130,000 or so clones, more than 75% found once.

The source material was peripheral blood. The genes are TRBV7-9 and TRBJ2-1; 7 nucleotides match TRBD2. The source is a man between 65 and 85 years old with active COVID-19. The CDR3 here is CASSSSGTHNEQFF. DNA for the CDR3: TGTGCCAGCAGTTCCAGCGGGACCCACAATGAGCAGTTCTTC.